The entry below gives a single T cell receptor (beta chain) sequence along with its context. Its antigen has not been determined. It has no much larger one-base neighbor in the sample; base qualities were not kept. The data derive from a study of blood T cell repertoires in COVID-19 (dated by TCRdb to the early 2020s). Regarding the complete study: Collaborator samples came from the United States, Italy and Spain and covered acute and convalescent phases of COVID-19. The prospective study material was composed of cDNA or gDNA derived from T cells, B-cell-depleted T cells, or PBMCs. Where available, HLA class I and class II types were obtained from metadata supplied by the sample provider rather than from assay-based typing. Nearly every sample came with metadata listing a de-identified subject ID, COVID-19 status, age in years and sex. Subjects who had been exposed to COVID-19, were actively infected with it, or had recovered from it provided the deeply sampled blood TCRbeta repertoires that made up the dataset. A freely available public database, intended as a resource for researchers studying the immune response to SARS-CoV-2, is where the repertoires were released. Samples were obtained from the ongoing ImmuneRACE study (first 160 participants) and from 1,200 or so subjects provided by 6 global collaborators.

What the work shows at the level of the full study, not this receptor alone: The amount of clinical and demographic metadata varied by source and participant and was provided uncurated.

From the germline V gene, CDR1 is SGHRS and CDR2 is YFSETQ. Counted from cysteine to phenylalanine, this CDR3 has 15 amino acids. This entry keeps only the CDR3 DNA: 45 bases, framed from base 1. Ends trimmed: V by 0 bases, J by 3 bases; bases unmatched to a gene: 2. The immunoSEQ Assay, a bias-controlled multiplex PCR, was used to amplify TCRbeta CDR3 regions from genomic DNA. The authors processed their data as follows. Within the assay, amplification of reference gene primers was used to estimate how many nucleated cells each sample contained. Sequence reads were collapsed and filtered to measure the absolute abundance of every unique TCRbeta CDR3 rearrangement. For each sample, productive Simpson clonality was calculated by taking the square root of Simpson's diversity index across productive rearrangements. Here the immuneACCESS table is served through TCRdb, limited to in-frame sequences with V and J called. Missing clones are a known gap in these copies; in checked studies unresolved V genes cover under half, and the rest lacks a known reason. That table furnishes V, J and clone size, whereas the DNA furnished D and trimming. The sample table lists more than 300,000 clones, 86% of them with a count of one. Around 4% of the sample belongs to the ten largest clones.

Participants in the prospective study were aged about 18 to 100 years, lived in 20 to 25 United States geographic areas, and enrolled through a virtual design. In the prospective study, participants were assigned to cohorts based on the clinical history participants reported in a screening survey and a study questionnaire. ImmuneRACE Cohort 3 recovered participants were defined by two consecutive negative NP/OP PCR tests, healthcare professional clearance, or symptom resolution. In the prospective study, whole blood, serum and a nasopharyngeal or oropharyngeal swab were collected from each participant by mobile phlebotomists. Over an approximately two-month period, participants in the prospective study had the option of providing additional blood draws and questionnaires. Before DNA extraction, prospective study blood samples were shipped either frozen or at room temperature.

The chain couples TRBV5-1 to TRBJ1-3, and 8 junction bases match TRBD1. This TCR came from a man aged 30 to 45 who had recovered from COVID-19. Input material: PBMCs or T cells enriched from blood (not recorded which). This receptor carries the CDR3 CASSLDGTGGNTIYF. The DNA sequence is TGCGCCAGCAGCTTGGATGGGACAGGTGGAAACACCATATATTTT.